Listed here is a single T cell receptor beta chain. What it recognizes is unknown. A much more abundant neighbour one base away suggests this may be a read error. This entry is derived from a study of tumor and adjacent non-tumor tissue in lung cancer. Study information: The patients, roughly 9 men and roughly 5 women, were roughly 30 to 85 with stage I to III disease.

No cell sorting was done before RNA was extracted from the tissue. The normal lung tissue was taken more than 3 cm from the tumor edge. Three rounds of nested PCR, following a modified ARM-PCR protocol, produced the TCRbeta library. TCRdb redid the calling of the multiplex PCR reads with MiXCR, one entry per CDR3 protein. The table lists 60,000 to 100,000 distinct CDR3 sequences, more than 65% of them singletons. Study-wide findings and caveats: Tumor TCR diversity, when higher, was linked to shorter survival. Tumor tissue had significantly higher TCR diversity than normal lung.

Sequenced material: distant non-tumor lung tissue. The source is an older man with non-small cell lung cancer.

CDR3 region: CASSLEVAGGNEELFF. The CDR3 region has the DNA TGTGCCAGCAGTTTAGAAGTGGCAGGGGGCAATGAAGAACTGTTTTTT. This sequence joins TRBV28 and TRBJ1-4; 8 bases align to TRBD1. The CDR3 runs to 16 residues. Germline loops: CDR1 MDHEN, CDR2 SYDVKM.